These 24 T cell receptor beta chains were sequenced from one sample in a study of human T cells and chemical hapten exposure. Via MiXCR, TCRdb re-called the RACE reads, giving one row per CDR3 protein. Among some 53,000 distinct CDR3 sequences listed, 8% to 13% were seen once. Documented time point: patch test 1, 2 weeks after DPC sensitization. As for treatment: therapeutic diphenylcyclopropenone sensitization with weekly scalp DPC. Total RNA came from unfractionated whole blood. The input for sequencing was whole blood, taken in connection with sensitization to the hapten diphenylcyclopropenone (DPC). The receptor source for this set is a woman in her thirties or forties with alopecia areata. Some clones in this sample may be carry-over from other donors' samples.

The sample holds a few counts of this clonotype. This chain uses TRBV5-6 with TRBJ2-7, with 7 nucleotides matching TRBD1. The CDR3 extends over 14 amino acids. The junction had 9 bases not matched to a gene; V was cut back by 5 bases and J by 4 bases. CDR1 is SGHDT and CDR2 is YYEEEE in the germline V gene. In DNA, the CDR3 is TGTGCCAGCAGAGAGGGGACAGTTTCGTACGAGCAGTACTTC. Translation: CASREGTVSYEQYF.

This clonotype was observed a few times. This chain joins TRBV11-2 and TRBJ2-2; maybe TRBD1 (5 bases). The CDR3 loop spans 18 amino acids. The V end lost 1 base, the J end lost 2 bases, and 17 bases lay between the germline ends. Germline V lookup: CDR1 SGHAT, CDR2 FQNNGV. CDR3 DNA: TGTGCCAGCAGCTTAGCCTTGGTAGTAGGGGTAAACACCGGGGAGCTGTTTTTT. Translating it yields CASSLALVVGVNTGELFF.

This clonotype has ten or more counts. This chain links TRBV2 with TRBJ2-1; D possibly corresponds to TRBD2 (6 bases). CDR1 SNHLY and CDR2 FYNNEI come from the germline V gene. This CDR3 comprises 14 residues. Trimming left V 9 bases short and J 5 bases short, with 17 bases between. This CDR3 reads CASIRLDIDNEQFF. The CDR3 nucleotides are TGTGCCAGTATCAGACTAGACATCGACAATGAGCAGTTCTTC. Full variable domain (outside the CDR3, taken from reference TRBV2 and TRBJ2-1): EPEVTQTPSHQVTQMGQEVILRCVPISNHLYFYWYRQILGQKVEFLVSFYNNEISEKSEIFDDQFSVERPDGSNFTLKIRSTKLEDSAMYFCASIRLDIDNEQFFGPGTRLTVL.

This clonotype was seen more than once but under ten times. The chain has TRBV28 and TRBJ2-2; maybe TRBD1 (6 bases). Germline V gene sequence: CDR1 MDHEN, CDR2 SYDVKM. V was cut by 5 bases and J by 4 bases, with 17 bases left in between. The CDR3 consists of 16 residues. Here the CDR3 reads CASSPRPGDSTGELFF. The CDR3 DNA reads TGTGCCAGCAGTCCTCGACCAGGGGATTCCACCGGGGAGCTGTTTTTT.

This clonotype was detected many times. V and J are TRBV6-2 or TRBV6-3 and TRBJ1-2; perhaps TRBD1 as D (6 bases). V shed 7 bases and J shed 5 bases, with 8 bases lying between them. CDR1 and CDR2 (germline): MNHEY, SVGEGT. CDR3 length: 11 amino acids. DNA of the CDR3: TGTGCCAGCACCGGACAGTATGGCTACACCTTC. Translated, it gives CASTGQYGYTF.

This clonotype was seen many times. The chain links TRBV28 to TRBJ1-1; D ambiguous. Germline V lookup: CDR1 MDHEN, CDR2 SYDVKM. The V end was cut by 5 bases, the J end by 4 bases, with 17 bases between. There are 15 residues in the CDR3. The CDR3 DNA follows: TGTGCCAGCAGTGGGCACGGGGAAGTTCGCACTGAAGCTTTCTTT. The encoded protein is CASSGHGEVRTEAFF.

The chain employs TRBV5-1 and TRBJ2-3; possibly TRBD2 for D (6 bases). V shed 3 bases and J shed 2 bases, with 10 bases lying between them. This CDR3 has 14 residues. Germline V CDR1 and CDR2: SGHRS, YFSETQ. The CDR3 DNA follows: TGCGCCAGCAGCTCGGGGGATCCCACAGATACGCAGTATTTT. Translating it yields CASSSGDPTDTQYF.

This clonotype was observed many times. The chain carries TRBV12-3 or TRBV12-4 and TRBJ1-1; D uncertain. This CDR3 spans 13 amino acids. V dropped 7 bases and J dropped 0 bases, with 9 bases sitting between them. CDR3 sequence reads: CASKRSVNTEAFF. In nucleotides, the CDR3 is TGTGCCAGCAAGAGGAGCGTGAACACTGAAGCTTTCTTT.

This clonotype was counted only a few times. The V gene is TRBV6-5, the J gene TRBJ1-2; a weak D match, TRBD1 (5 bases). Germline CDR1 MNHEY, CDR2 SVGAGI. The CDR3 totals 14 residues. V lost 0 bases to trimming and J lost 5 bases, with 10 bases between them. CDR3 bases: TGTGCCAGCAGTTACTCTAGACAGACTTATGGCTACACCTTC. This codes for CASSYSRQTYGYTF.

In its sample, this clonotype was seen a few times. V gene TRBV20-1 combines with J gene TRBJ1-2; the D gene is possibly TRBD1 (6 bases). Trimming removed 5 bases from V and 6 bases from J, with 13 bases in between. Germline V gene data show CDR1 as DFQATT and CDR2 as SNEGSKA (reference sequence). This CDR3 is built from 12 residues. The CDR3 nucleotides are TGCAGTGCTTCGGGACAAAAGGATGGCTACACCTTC. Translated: CSASGQKDGYTF.

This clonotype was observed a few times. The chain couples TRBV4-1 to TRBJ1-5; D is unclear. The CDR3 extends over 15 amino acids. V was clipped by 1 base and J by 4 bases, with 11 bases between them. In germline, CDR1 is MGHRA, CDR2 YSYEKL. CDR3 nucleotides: TGCGCCAGCAGCCAAGGGGTTCAGGCTAATCAGCCCCAGCATTTT. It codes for CASSQGVQANQPQHF.

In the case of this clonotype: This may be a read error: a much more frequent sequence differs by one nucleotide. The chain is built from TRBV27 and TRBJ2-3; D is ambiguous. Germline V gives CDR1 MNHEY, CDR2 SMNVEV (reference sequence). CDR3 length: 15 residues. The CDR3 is CASSSLGLGADMQYF. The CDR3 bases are TGTGCCAGCAGCTCCCTAGGGTTGGGCGCAGATATGCAGTATTTT.

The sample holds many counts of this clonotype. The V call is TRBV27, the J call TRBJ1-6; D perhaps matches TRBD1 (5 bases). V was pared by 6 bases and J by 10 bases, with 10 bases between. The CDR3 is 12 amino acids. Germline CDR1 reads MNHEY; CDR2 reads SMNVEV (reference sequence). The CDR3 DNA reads TGTGCCAGCAGACTGACAGCGTCACCCCTCCACTTT. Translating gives CASRLTASPLHF.

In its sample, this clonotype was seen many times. The CDR3 nucleotides are TGCAGCGTTGACAGGGGGCGCGACGCTGAAGCTTTCTTT. Amino acid sequence: CSVDRGRDAEAFF. This chain links TRBV29-1 with TRBJ1-1, with 8 bases aligning to TRBD1. The CDR3 is 13 amino acids. Germline CDR1 reads SQVTM; CDR2 reads ANQGSEA. V lost 3 bases, J lost 6 bases, and 6 bases stayed unmatched.

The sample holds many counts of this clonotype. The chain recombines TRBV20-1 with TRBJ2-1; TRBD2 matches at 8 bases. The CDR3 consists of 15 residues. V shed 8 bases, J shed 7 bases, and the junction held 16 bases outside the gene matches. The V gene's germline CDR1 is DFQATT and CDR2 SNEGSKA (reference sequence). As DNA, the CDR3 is TGCAGTCTTAGTGCCGGGACTAGAGGCCTAAATGAGCAGTTCTTC. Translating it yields CSLSAGTRGLNEQFF.

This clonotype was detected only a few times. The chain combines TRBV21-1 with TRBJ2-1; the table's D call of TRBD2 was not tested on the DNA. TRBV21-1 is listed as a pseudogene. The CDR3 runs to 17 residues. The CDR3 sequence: CASSKLLAPTPCNEQFF. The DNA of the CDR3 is TGTGCCAGCAGCAAACTACTAGCGCCTACCCCCTGCAATGAGCAGTTCTTC.

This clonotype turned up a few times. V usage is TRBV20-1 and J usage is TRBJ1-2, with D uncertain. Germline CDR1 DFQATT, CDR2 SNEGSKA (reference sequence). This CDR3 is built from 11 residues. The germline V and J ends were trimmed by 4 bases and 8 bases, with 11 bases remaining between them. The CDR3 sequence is CSAIGRFGYTF. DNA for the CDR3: TGCAGTGCTATAGGGAGGTTCGGCTACACCTTC.

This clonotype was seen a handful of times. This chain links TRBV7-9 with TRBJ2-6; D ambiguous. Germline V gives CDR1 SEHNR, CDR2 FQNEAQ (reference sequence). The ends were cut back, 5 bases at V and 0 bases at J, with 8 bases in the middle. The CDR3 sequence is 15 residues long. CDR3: CASSPRSSGANVLTF. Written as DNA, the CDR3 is TGTGCCAGCAGCCCCCGAAGCTCTGGGGCCAACGTCCTGACTTTC.

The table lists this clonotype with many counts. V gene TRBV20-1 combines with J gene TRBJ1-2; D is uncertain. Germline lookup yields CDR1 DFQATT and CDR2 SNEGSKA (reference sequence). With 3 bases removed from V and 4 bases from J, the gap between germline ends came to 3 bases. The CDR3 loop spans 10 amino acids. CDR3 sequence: CSARAYGYTF. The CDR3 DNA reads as TGCAGTGCTAGGGCCTATGGCTACACCTTC.

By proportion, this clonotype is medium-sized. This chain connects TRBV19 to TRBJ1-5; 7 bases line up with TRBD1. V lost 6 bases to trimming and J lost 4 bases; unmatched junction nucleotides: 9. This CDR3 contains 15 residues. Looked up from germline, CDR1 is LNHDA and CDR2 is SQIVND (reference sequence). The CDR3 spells CASRPGTVSNQPQHF. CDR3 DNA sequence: TGTGCCAGTAGACCAGGGACAGTTTCAAATCAGCCCCAGCATTTT.

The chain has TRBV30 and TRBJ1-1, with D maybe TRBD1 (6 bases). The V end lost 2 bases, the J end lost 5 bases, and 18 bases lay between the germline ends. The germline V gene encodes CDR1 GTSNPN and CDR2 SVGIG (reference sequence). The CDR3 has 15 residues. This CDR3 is CAWSPLTGKRTEAFF. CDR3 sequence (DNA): TGTGCCTGGAGTCCCCTTACAGGGAAGCGGACTGAAGCTTTCTTT.

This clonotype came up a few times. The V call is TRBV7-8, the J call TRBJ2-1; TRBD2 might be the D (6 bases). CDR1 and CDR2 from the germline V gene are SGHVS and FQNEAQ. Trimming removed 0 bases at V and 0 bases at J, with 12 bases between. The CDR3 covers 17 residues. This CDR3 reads CASSLALWDSSYNEQFF. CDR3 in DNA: TGTGCCAGCAGCTTAGCGCTATGGGACTCCTCCTACAATGAGCAGTTCTTC.

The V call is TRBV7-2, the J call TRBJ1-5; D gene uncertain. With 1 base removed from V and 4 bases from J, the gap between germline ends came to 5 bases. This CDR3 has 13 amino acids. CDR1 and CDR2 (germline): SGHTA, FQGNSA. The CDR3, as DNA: TGTGCCAGCAGCTTAGTATCGAATCAGCCCCAGCATTTT. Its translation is CASSLVSNQPQHF.

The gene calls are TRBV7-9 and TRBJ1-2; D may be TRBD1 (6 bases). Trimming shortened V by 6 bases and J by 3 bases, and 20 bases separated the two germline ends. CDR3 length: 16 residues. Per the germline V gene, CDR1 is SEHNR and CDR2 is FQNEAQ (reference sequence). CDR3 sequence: CASSFRPTGFYYGYTF. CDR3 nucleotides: TGTGCCAGCAGTTTTCGTCCGACAGGATTTTACTATGGCTACACCTTC. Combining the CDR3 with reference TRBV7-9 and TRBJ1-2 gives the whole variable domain DTGVSQNPRHKITKRGQNVTFRCDPISEHNRLYWYRQTLGQGPEFLTYFQNEAQLEKSRLLSDRFSAERPKGSFSTLEIQRTEQGDSAMYLCASSFRPTGFYYGYTFGSGTRLTVV.